This T cell receptor beta chain was sequenced during a study of CD8 T cells in Susac syndrome. V shed 4 bases and J shed 2 bases, with 16 bases lying between them. The CDR3 is made up of 16 amino acids. When the RNA was reverse transcribed, random hexamers were used with an input of roughly 0.45 to 1 ug. Across 54 Vbeta and 13 Jbeta, immunoSEQ multiplex PCR amplified TCR beta CDR3. TCRdb used MiXCR to reprocess the immunoSEQ multiplex PCR reads, holding one entry per CDR3 protein. Counted here are some 150,000 distinct CDR3 sequences, approximately 94% occurring once; the ten biggest clones make up 0.065% to 0.1%. The sequenced target, TCR beta, came from blood CD8+ and CD4+ T cells. This clonotype was counted once.

The source material was CD4+ T cells from PBMCs. This TCR was recovered from a human donor in good health. The rearrangement uses TRBV12-3 or TRBV12-4 and TRBJ2-3, with a tentative D call TRBD1 (6 bases). CDR3 nucleotides: TGTGCCAGCAGTTCTCACAGGGCCCTTTACACAGATACGCAGTATTTT. It translates to CASSSHRALYTDTQYF.